The subject of this entry is one T cell receptor beta chain. Clones were read by immunoSEQ multiplex PCR, and TCRdb kept only the in-frame ones, dropping some. The sample lists 150,000 to 200,000 clones, over 75% occurring once. This sample was taken from a study of blood T cell repertoires in COVID-19. Study context: Material from acute and convalescent COVID-19 was sourced from the United States, Italy and Spain.

CDR1 is LGHNA and CDR2 is YSLEER in the germline V gene. The CDR3 is 14 residues long. Trimming shortened V by 1 base and J by 3 bases, and 10 bases separated the two germline ends. Before being deemed recovered, Cohort 3 donors had two negative PCRs, clearance, or symptom resolution. Sample: PBMCs or T cells enriched from blood (not recorded which). The gene calls are TRBV4-3 and TRBJ2-7; no reliable D call. The clonotype comes from a woman under 30 who had recovered from COVID-19. The CDR3 sequence: CASSQGLYGYEQYF. DNA for the CDR3: TGCGCCAGCAGCCAAGGTTTGTACGGCTACGAGCAGTACTTC.